The subject of this entry is one T cell receptor beta chain. The sample comes from a study of Ad26.COV2.S vaccination and SARS-CoV-2 variants. Study information: The trial was COV1001 and the donor's arm was Ad26.COV2.S.

The method was immunoSEQ multiplex PCR; TCRdb's version includes in-frame clones alone and lacks a portion of them. The sample holds approximately 450,000 clones, over 75% seen once. Treatment indicated: some 20 received Ad26.COV2.S at low or high dose, single or two shots; about 5 received placebo; per-sample allocation not given. Sampling occurred on day 63 after the first vaccine or placebo injection. This clonotype was sampled from a person aged 18 to 59 who received the Ad26.COV2.S COVID-19 vaccine or a placebo. The specimen was peripheral blood, collected in a trial of Ad26.COV2.S vaccine versus placebo.

This chain's CDR3 is CASSLNLAAYGYTF. The CDR3 DNA reads TGTGCCAGCAGCTTGAATTTGGCAGCCTATGGCTACACCTTC. The rearrangement joins TRBV5-4 to TRBJ1-2; D remains unclear. Germline assignment: CDR1 SGHNT and CDR2 YYREEE (reference sequence). Deletions cut 1 base from V and 4 bases from J, with 11 bases between. The CDR3 contains 14 residues.